This T cell receptor (beta chain) was observed in a study of blood T cell repertoires in COVID-19. The CDR3 extends over 16 amino acids. V dropped 0 bases and J dropped 7; count of bases not matched to a gene: 5. Germline V CDR1 and CDR2: LGHNA, YSLEER. Generated by immunoSEQ multiplex PCR, the TCRdb table keeps only in-frame clones and is missing some. The table has about 200,000 clones, about 86% seen once. Individuals aged roughly 18 to 95 years were recruited from 24 US areas. The rearrangement links TRBV4-3 to TRBJ2-4, with 11 bases lining up with TRBD1. The receptor was isolated from a man aged 40-55 years who had recovered from COVID-19. Source material: PBMCs or T cells enriched from blood (not recorded which). The CDR3 sequence: CASSQDGQGAWNIQYF. The CDR3 nucleotides are TGCGCCAGCAGCCAAGACGGACAGGGGGCATGGAACATTCAGTACTTC.